Below are 3 T cell receptor beta chains sequenced from a single sample in a study of blood T cells in healthy people across ages. For the second PCR, which ran for 7 to 11 cycles, a sample-barcoded 5' primer and a J-beta primer mix were used. MiXCR, applied by TCRdb to the 5' RACE reads, yields one record per CDR3 protein. Among about 780,000 distinct CDR3 sequences listed, roughly 46% were seen once. Material for sequencing was blood. The receptors were gathered from a man aged 80 or over in good health.

This clonotype has more than one count but fewer than ten. J is TRBJ2-3 and V is TRBV10-3; 10 bases map to TRBD1. From germline, CDR1 is ENHRY and CDR2 SYGVKD. CDR3 size: 19 residues. The trim removed 2 bases at V and 4 bases at J, leaving 15 bases unmatched. CDR3 amino acids: CAISELWGTGEFMADTQYF. In DNA form, the CDR3 reads TGTGCCATCAGTGAGCTGTGGGGGACAGGGGAATTCATGGCAGATACGCAGTATTTT.

The J gene is TRBJ1-5, the V gene TRBV29-1, with a possible D match to TRBD1 (5 bases). Germline V gene data show CDR1 as SQVTM and CDR2 as ANQGSEA. There are 15 residues in the CDR3. V was clipped by 2 bases and J by 4 bases, with 15 bases between them. The CDR3 protein is CSVELGAQGNQPQHF. CDR3 sequence (DNA): TGCAGCGTTGAATTAGGGGCCCAAGGAAATCAGCCCCAGCATTTT.

The rearrangement uses TRBV27 and TRBJ2-5; 8 bases fit TRBD2. Matching the DNA end better, TRBJ2-7 makes the J call doubtful. The CDR3 contains 16 residues. Germline CDR1 and CDR2: MNHEY and SMNVEV (reference sequence). CDR3 region: CASSLRLAGVPYEQYF. CDR3 nucleotides: TGTGCCAGCAGTTTGAGGCTAGCGGGCGTCCCGTACGAGCAGTACTTC.